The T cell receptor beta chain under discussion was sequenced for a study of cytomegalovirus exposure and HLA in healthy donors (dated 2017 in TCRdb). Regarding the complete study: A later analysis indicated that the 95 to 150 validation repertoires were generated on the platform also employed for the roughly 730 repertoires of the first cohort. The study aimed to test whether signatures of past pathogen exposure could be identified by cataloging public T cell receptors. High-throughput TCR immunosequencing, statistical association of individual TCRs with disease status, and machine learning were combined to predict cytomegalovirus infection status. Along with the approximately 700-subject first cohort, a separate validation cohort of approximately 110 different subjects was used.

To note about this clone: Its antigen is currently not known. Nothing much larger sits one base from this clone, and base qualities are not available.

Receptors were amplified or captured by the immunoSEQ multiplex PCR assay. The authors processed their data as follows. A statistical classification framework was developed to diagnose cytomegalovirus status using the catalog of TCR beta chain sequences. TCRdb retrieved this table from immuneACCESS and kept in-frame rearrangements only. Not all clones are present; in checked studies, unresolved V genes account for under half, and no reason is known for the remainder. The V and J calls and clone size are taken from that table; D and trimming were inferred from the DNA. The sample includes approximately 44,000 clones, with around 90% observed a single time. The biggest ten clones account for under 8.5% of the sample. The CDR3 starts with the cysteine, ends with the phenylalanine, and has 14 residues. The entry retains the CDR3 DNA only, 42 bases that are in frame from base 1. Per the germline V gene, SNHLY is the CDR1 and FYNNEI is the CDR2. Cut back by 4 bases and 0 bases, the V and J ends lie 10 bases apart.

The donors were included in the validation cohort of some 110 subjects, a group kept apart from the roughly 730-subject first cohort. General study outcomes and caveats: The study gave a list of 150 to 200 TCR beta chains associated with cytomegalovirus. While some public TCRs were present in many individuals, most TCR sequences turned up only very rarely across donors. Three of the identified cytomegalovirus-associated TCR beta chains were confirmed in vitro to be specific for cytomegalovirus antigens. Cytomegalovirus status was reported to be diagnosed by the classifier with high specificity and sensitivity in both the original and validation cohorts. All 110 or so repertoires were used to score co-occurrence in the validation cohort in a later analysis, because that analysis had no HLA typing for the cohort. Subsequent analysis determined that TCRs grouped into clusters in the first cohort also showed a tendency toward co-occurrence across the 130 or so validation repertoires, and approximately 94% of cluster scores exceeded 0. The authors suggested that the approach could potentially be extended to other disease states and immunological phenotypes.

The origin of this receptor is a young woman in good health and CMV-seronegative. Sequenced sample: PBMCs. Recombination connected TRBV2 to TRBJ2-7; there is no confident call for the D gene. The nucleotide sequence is TGTGCCAGCAGTGTTAACAGATTCTCCTACGAGCAGTACTTC. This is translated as CASSVNRFSYEQYF. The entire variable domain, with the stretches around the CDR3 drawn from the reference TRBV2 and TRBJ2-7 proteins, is EPEVTQTPSHQVTQMGQEVILRCVPISNHLYFYWYRQILGQKVEFLVSFYNNEISEKSEIFDDQFSVERPDGSNFTLKIRSTKLEDSAMYFCASSVNRFSYEQYFGPGTRLTVT.